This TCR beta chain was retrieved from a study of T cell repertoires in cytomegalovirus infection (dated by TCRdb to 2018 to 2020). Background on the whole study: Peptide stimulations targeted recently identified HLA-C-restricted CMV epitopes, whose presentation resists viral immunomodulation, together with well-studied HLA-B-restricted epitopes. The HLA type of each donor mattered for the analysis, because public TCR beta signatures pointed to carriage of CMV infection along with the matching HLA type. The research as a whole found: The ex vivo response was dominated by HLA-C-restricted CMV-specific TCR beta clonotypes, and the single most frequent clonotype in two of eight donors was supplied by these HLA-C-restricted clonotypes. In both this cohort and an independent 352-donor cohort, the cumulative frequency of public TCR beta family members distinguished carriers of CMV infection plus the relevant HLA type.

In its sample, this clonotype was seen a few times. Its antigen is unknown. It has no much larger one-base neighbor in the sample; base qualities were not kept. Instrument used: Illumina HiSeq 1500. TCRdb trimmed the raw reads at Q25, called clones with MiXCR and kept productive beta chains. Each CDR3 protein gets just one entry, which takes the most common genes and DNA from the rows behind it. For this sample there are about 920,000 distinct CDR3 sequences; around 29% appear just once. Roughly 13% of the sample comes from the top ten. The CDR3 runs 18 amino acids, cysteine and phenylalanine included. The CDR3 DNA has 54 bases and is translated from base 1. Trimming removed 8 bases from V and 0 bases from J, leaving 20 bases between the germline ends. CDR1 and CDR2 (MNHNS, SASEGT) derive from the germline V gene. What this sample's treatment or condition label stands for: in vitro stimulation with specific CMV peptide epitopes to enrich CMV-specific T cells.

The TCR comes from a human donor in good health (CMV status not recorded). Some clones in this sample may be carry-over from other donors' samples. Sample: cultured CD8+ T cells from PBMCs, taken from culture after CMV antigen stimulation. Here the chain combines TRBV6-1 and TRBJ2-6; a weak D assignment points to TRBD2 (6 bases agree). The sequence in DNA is TGTGCCAGCTCCGGGACTCGCGATTCCTACTCTGGGGCCAACGTCCTGACTTTC. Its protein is CASSGTRDSYSGANVLTF.